This TCR beta chain is drawn from a study of identical twins. Study-level findings and limits: Out-of-frame sharing of TCR alpha in monozygotic twins was underestimated by models. Out-of-frame alpha sequences common to twins exhibited an excess of low generation probability.

The sample holds a few counts of this clonotype. Its antigen is unknown. After template switching added a universal primer site, the resulting cDNA carried unique molecular identifiers. A single record per CDR3 protein comes from TCRdb applying MiXCR to the 5' RACE reads. The table lists about 290,000 distinct CDR3 sequences, less than 9.5% of them singletons. The germline gives CDR1 DFQATT, CDR2 SNEGSKA (reference sequence). With 5 bases removed from V and 2 bases from J, the gap between germline ends came to 19 bases. CDR3 size: 15 residues. These data were also filed under a second study, of yellow fever vaccine responses in identical twins.

This chain uses TRBV20-1 with TRBJ2-7; weak D call: TRBD2 (5 bases). Sequencing was carried out using CD8+ T cells sorted from blood. The origin of this receptor is a woman aged 18-30 years in good health. The CDR3 nucleotides read TGCAGTGCTCTAGAGATCTTGCTAGCACCCTACGAGCAGTACTTC. Protein product: CSALEILLAPYEQYF.